The subject of this entry is one T cell receptor beta chain. These data come from a study of blood T cell repertoires in COVID-19. Study background: There were acute and convalescent COVID-19 samples, and they came from the United States, Italy and Spain. PBMCs, B-cell-depleted T cells, or T cells provided the cDNA or gDNA that made up the material.

Data came from immunoSEQ multiplex PCR; TCRdb stores just in-frame clones and leaves some out. The data contain approximately 200,000 clones, roughly 88% of them singletons. Participants' reported clinical history set cohort assignment. A case of COVID-19 had been met by exposed participants within 2 weeks before study entry. The sequence was obtained from a woman aged 25 to 39 who had been exposed to COVID-19. The specimen sequenced was PBMCs or T cells enriched from blood (not recorded which).

This CDR3 reads CASSPTGGGNTIYF. CDR3 nucleotides: TGTGCCAGCAGTCCGACAGGGGGCGGAAACACCATATATTTT. V and J are TRBV6-5 and TRBJ1-3; 10 nucleotides match TRBD1. This CDR3 has 14 residues. The V and J ends lost 5 bases and 4 bases, in that order; junction bases with no gene match: 2. Germline CDR1 and CDR2: MNHEY and SVGAGI.